Presented here are 14 T cell receptor beta chains from one specimen sequenced in a study of blood T cell repertoires in COVID-19. Some clones are missing from TCRdb's copy, which holds only in-frame ones; the method was immunoSEQ multiplex PCR. The sample shows about 360,000 clones, approximately 86% of them seen only once. Sequenced sample: peripheral blood. These receptors all stem from a woman aged 60 to 75 with COVID-19, enrolled during active disease.

Only a few counts were recorded for this clone. The chain uses TRBV5-1 and TRBJ1-2, with 9 bases identical to TRBD1. CDR1 SGHRS and CDR2 YFSETQ come from the germline V gene. The CDR3 sequence is 15 residues long. Germline trimming cut 0 bases from V and 10 bases from J; bases unmatched to any gene: 10. Here the CDR3 DNA reads TGCGCCAGCAGCTTGGGGGACAGGGATGAAGGGGTCTACACCTTC. Encoded protein: CASSLGDRDEGVYTF.

The chain combines TRBV11-2 with TRBJ1-1, with TRBD1 identical over 8 bases. CDR1 is SGHAT and CDR2 is FQNNGV in the germline V gene. This CDR3 comprises 15 residues. V dropped 3 bases and J dropped 1; count of bases not matched to a gene: 4. In DNA, the CDR3 is TGTGCCAGCAGCTTCCTGACAGGGGCGAACACTGAAGCTTTCTTT. Its protein is CASSFLTGANTEAFF.

V and J are TRBV3-1 (or the pseudogene TRBV3-2) and TRBJ2-3; 10 bases line up with TRBD2. Germline V gives CDR1 LGHDT, CDR2 YNNKEL (reference sequence). The CDR3 is 19 amino acids. J was trimmed by 1 base and V by 0 bases; bases with no gene match: 10. The CDR3 sequence is CASSQDNPLLAGGTDTQYF. CDR3 DNA sequence: TGTGCCAGCAGCCAAGATAATCCCCTTCTAGCGGGGGGCACAGATACGCAGTATTTT.

The rearrangement uses TRBV6-2 or TRBV6-3 and TRBJ2-1; possibly TRBD2 for D (6 bases). CDR3 size: 12 residues. Trimming took 2 bases from V and 10 from J, leaving 9 bases between them. Germline CDR1 and CDR2: MNHEY and SVGEGT. CDR3 nucleotide sequence: TGTGCCAGCAGTTACGCCGGACTAGAGCAGTTCTTC. This gives the protein CASSYAGLEQFF.

This clone has a handful of counts. V gene TRBV7-2 combines with J gene TRBJ1-2; the D is unclear. With 3 bases removed from V and 2 bases from J, the gap between germline ends came to 4 bases. The CDR3 is made up of 12 amino acids. The V gene's germline CDR1 is SGHTA and CDR2 FQGNSA. CDR3 sequence: CASSLTNYGYTF. The DNA for the CDR3 is TGTGCCAGCAGCTTGACAAACTATGGCTACACCTTC.

The chain uses TRBV18 and TRBJ2-3; 9 nucleotides align to TRBD1. V was clipped by 0 bases and J by 8 bases; unmatched bases: 9. The CDR3 has 16 residues. Germline V CDR1 and CDR2: KGHSH, LQKENI. The CDR3 sequence: CASSPPSGTGFGTQYF. Here the CDR3 DNA reads TGTGCCAGCTCACCACCGAGTGGGACAGGGTTTGGTACGCAGTATTTT. Based on the CDR3 plus reference TRBV18 and TRBJ2-3, the full variable domain is NAGVMQNPRHLVRRRGQEARLRCSPMKGHSHVYWYRQLPEEGLKFMVYLQKENIIDESGMPKERFSAEFPKEGPSILRIQQVVRGDSAAYFCASSPPSGTGFGTQYFGPGTRLTVL.

The V and J genes are TRBV6-4 and TRBJ2-1; TRBD1 aligns across 7 bases. Germline V CDR1 and CDR2: MRHNA, SNTAGT. This CDR3 contains 13 residues. The V segment lost 5 bases and the J segment 7 bases; nucleotides outside the gene matches: 5. Here the CDR3 DNA reads TGTGCCAGCAGTAGGGACAGAAGTAATGAGCAGTTCTTC. It translates to CASSRDRSNEQFF.

The V and J genes are TRBV7-9 and TRBJ2-7; unclear D gene. This CDR3 region has 12 residues. Germline V gene sequence: CDR1 SEHNR, CDR2 FQNEAQ (reference sequence). Trimming removed 2 bases at V and 2 bases at J, with 4 bases between. CDR3 in amino acids: CASSLTPYEQYF. The CDR3 DNA reads TGTGCCAGCAGCTTAACTCCCTACGAGCAGTACTTC.

CDR3 DNA sequence: TGTGCCAGCAGCCCCGCCAGGGTAGATCAGCCCCAGCATTTT. Residues: CASSPARVDQPQHF. The chain joins TRBV13 to TRBJ1-5; D may be TRBD1 (5 bases). The CDR3 contains 14 residues. Germline loops: CDR1 PRHDT, CDR2 FYEKMQ (reference sequence). Trimming shortened V by 5 bases and J by 5 bases, and 13 bases separated the two germline ends.

The chain recombines TRBV7-9 with TRBJ2-5; 10 positions match TRBD2. Germline V CDR1 and CDR2: SEHNR, FQNEAQ (reference sequence). After removal of 6 bases from V and 9 bases from J, the junction contained 13 bases not matched to a gene. This CDR3 is built from 15 residues. CDR3 in DNA: TGTGCCAGCAGGTCGGATGGGAGCGGGGGGGTACCCCAGTACTTC. Residues: CASRSDGSGGVPQYF.

In DNA form, the CDR3 reads TGTGCCAGCAGCCAAGGGTCGATAGCGGGCCTTGATTACAATGAGCAGTTCTTC. Protein product: CASSQGSIAGLDYNEQFF. The rearrangement joins TRBV14 to TRBJ2-1, with TRBD2 matching 7 bases. This CDR3 has 18 amino acids. Per the germline V gene, CDR1 is SGHDN and CDR2 is FVKESK. V trimming: 1 base; J trimming: 4 bases; junction bases outside the gene matches: 13.

The chain carries TRBV19 and TRBJ2-1; 13 bases agree with TRBD2. The CDR3 is 15 residues long. CDR1 and CDR2 (germline): LNHDA, SQIVND (reference sequence). J gave up 6 bases and V 7 bases, and 6 bases lay outside the gene matches. Here the CDR3 reads CASTLTSGGVNEQFF. The CDR3 DNA sequence: TGTGCCAGTACCCTCACTAGCGGGGGGGTCAATGAGCAGTTCTTC.

The sample holds one count of this clone. The rearrangement uses TRBV5-4 and TRBJ1-4, with TRBD1 identical over 7 bases. In germline, CDR1 is SGHNT, CDR2 YYREEE (reference sequence). The J segment lost 4 bases and the V segment lost 3 bases, leaving 3 bases of the junction unmatched. There are 14 residues in the CDR3. The CDR3 loop reads CASSSGQRNEKLFF. CDR3 sequence (DNA): TGTGCCAGCAGCTCGGGACAGCGTAATGAAAAACTGTTTTTT.

The genes are TRBV7-3 and TRBJ1-1; D remains unclear. CDR3 length: 13 amino acids. Germline CDR1 and CDR2: SGHTA and FQGTGA. Trimming cost V 5 bases and J 1 base, with 8 bases left between them. The CDR3 protein is CASSLTTNTEAFF. The CDR3 DNA reads as TGTGCCAGCAGCCTTACAACGAACACTGAAGCTTTCTTT.